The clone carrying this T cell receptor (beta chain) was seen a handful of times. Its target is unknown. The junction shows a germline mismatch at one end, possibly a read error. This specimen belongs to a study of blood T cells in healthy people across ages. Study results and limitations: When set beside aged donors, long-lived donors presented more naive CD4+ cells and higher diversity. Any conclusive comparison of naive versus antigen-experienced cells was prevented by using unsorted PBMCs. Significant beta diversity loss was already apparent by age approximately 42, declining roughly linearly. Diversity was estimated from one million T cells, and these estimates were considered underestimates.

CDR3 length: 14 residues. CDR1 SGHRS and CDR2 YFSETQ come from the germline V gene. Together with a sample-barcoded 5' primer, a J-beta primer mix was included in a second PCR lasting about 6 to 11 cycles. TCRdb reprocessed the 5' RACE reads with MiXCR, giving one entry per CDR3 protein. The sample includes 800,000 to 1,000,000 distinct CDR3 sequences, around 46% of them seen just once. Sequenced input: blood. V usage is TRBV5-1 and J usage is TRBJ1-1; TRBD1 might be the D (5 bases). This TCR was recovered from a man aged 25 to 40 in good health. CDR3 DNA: TGTGCCAGCAGTTTAGTCGGGGGGGGCACTGAAGCTTTCTTT. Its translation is CASSLVGGGTEAFF.